This T cell receptor (beta chain) came from a study of CD8 T cells in Susac syndrome. The authors reverse transcribed roughly 0.5 to 1 ug RNA with random hexamers. MiXCR was run by TCRdb on the immunoSEQ multiplex PCR reads, yielding one entry per CDR3 protein. Of hundreds of thousands of distinct CDR3 sequences in the sample, 75% to 90% were seen once. Germline-derived CDR1 and CDR2 are SGHVS and FNYEAQ. Between the trimmed V and J ends, which lost 4 bases and 0 bases, there was a span of 12 bases. This CDR3 contains 15 residues. This receptor was taken from a human donor with multiple sclerosis. The V call is TRBV7-6, the J call TRBJ1-1; no firm D call. Source material: CD8+ T cells from PBMCs. The CDR3 reads CASSSALGVNTEAFF. The CDR3 nucleotides are TGTGCCAGCAGCTCAGCACTCGGGGTGAACACTGAAGCTTTCTTT. The whole variable domain, remainder taken from reference TRBV7-6 and TRBJ1-1, is GAGVSQSPRYKVTKRGQDVALRCDPISGHVSLYWYRQALGQGPEFLTYFNYEAQQDKSGLPNDRFSAERPEGSISTLTIQRTEQRDSAMYRCASSSALGVNTEAFFGQGTRLTVV.